The 32 T cell receptor beta chains listed next were all sequenced from one sample in a study of blood T cell repertoires in COVID-19. Using immunoSEQ multiplex PCR, the repertoire was profiled, and TCRdb retains in-frame clones only, with some absent. The sample records under 350,000 clones, about 86% being singletons. Sequences were obtained from peripheral blood. Receptors were obtained from a man aged 18 to 35 with active or convalescent COVID-19.

The chain combines TRBV4-3 with TRBJ2-7; 9 bases line up with TRBD1. The CDR3 consists of 15 residues. The junction had 4 bases not matched to a gene; V was cut back by 3 bases and J by 1 base. Germline V gene lookup returns CDR1 LGHNA and CDR2 YSLEER. The CDR3 DNA follows: TGCGCCAGCAGCCATGGGACAGGGACATCCTACGAGCAGTACTTC. The encoded protein is CASSHGTGTSYEQYF.

This clone was found once. V is TRBV4-1 and J is TRBJ1-5; TRBD1 matches 8 bases. The V and J ends lost 0 bases and 6 bases, in that order; junction bases with no gene match: 10. Germline V gene lookup returns CDR1 MGHRA and CDR2 YSYEKL. There are 17 residues in the CDR3. The CDR3 spells CASSQDRGQGALQPQHF. CDR3 in DNA: TGCGCCAGCAGCCAAGATCGGGGGCAGGGGGCGCTTCAGCCCCAGCATTTT.

The rearrangement links TRBV5-4 to TRBJ2-6; 7 bases align to TRBD1. Germline CDR1 is SGHNT and CDR2 is YYREEE (reference sequence). Germline trimming cut 4 bases from V and 2 bases from J; bases unmatched to any gene: 3. The CDR3 has 15 amino acids. The CDR3 sequence: CASSVQGTGANVLTF. As DNA, the CDR3 is TGTGCCAGCAGCGTACAGGGGACTGGGGCCAACGTCCTGACTTTC.

This sequence joins TRBV2 and TRBJ2-1; D is undetermined. V was pared by 6 bases and J by 6 bases, with 6 bases between. This CDR3 has 11 residues. Germline V gene sequence: CDR1 SNHLY, CDR2 FYNNEI. The DNA of the CDR3 is TGTGCCAGCAGCTATATCAATGAGCAGTTCTTC. Translated: CASSYINEQFF.

The chain joins TRBV12-3 or TRBV12-4 to TRBJ1-2; TRBD1 is a possible D gene (5 bases). V gave up 4 bases and J gave up 7 bases, with 13 bases separating them. This CDR3 has 13 residues. As DNA, the CDR3 is TGTGCCAGCAGTTCCACGCGGGGGACTGGCTACACCTTC. Protein product: CASSSTRGTGYTF.

The J gene is TRBJ1-6, the V gene TRBV7-9, with a possible D match to TRBD1 (6 bases). Trimming removed 2 bases at V and 7 bases at J, with 9 bases between. Germline V lookup: CDR1 SEHNR, CDR2 FQNEAQ (reference sequence). The length of the CDR3 is 14 residues. The CDR3 region has the DNA TGTGCCAGCAGCTTACTGGGGGCCAATTCACCCCTCCACTTT. As protein: CASSLLGANSPLHF.

The genes are TRBV9 and TRBJ2-7; possibly TRBD1 for D (5 bases). Germline V gene lookup returns CDR1 SGDLS and CDR2 YYNGEE. This CDR3 contains 14 residues. V lost 4 bases and J lost 2, with 13 bases in between. CDR3 sequence reads: CASSPGHFPYEQYF. Written as DNA, the CDR3 is TGTGCCAGCAGCCCAGGACATTTCCCCTACGAGCAGTACTTC.

This chain joins TRBV30 and TRBJ1-6; no firm D call. The CDR3 is 13 amino acids. Per the germline V gene, CDR1 is GTSNPN and CDR2 is SVGIG (reference sequence). This chain's CDR3 is CGSSVTYNSPLHF. As DNA, the CDR3 is TGTGGCTCTAGCGTGACCTATAATTCACCCCTCCACTTT.

V usage is TRBV30 and J usage is TRBJ2-7; D is ambiguous. CDR1 is GTSNPN, CDR2 SVGIG, per germline (reference sequence). The V gene lost 3 bases and the J gene lost 6 bases, with 12 bases spanning the gap. The CDR3 covers 12 residues. The CDR3 DNA is TGTGCCTGGAGCCTTAGCTTAGCCGAGCAGTACTTC. Its protein product is CAWSLSLAEQYF.

This clone occurred once. The chain is built from TRBV27 and TRBJ2-7; a weak D match, TRBD1 (7 bases). The CDR3 covers 12 residues. V was shortened by 2 bases and J by 6 bases, with 8 bases between the two germline ends. Germline CDR1 MNHEY, CDR2 SMNVEV (reference sequence). CDR3 amino acids: CASSLQGGEQYF. For the CDR3, the DNA is TGTGCCAGCAGTTTACAGGGGGGCGAGCAGTACTTC.

The V call is TRBV19, the J call TRBJ1-5, with 7 bases that match TRBD1. J lost 0 bases, V lost 3 bases, and 14 bases had no gene match. The CDR3 is 19 amino acids. CDR1 and CDR2 from the germline V gene are LNHDA and SQIVND (reference sequence). The CDR3 spells CASSMEGYRGEYSNQPQHF. CDR3 DNA sequence: TGTGCCAGTAGTATGGAGGGGTACAGGGGCGAATATAGCAATCAGCCCCAGCATTTT.

CDR3 in DNA: TGTGCCAGTAGTAAAGCGGGAGGCCTCGTGGCCGGGGAGCTGTTTTTT. Translation gives CASSKAGGLVAGELFF. J is TRBJ2-2 and V is TRBV19; 9 bases match TRBD2. Germline V CDR1 and CDR2: LNHDA, SQIVND (reference sequence). This CDR3 has 16 amino acids. The trim removed 4 bases at V and 6 bases at J, leaving 9 bases unmatched.

V is TRBV19 and J is TRBJ2-5, with 10 bases aligning to TRBD1. Germline CDR1 and CDR2: LNHDA and SQIVND (reference sequence). The CDR3 loop spans 15 amino acids. Losses at the gene ends were 8 bases for V and 2 bases for J; bases not matched to a gene: 8. CDR3 bases: TGTGCCAGTGGGGGACAGGGGTGGGAACAAGAGACCCAGTACTTC. Its translation is CASGGQGWEQETQYF.

This chain links TRBV25-1 with TRBJ1-2, with no clear D. The CDR3 is 14 residues long. Trimming pared 4 bases from V and 5 bases from J, leaving 14 bases between. The germline V gene encodes CDR1 MGHDK and CDR2 SYGVNS. The CDR3 here is CASSASETAYGYTF. The CDR3, as DNA: TGTGCCAGCAGTGCCTCCGAAACAGCATATGGCTACACCTTC.

Written as DNA, the CDR3 is TGTGCCAGCGCGAGGGACAGGGGGTCGGGCCAAGAGACCCAGTACTTC. Translating it yields CASARDRGSGQETQYF. The chain links TRBV4-2 to TRBJ2-5; 11 nucleotides agree with TRBD1. This CDR3 contains 16 residues. The J segment lost 1 base and the V segment lost 8 bases, leaving 9 bases of the junction unmatched. Germline V gives CDR1 LGHNA, CDR2 YNFKEQ.

This clone came up a few times. The chain employs TRBV7-2 and TRBJ1-1, with TRBD1 identical over 9 bases. Germline trimming cut 5 bases from V and 4 bases from J; bases unmatched to any gene: 2. From germline, CDR1 is SGHTA and CDR2 FQGNSA. CDR3 length: 13 residues. CDR3 nucleotides: TGTGCCAGCAGCGAGGACAGGGGCACTGAAGCTTTCTTT. Residues: CASSEDRGTEAFF.

The chain joins TRBV28 to TRBJ1-4; TRBD1 agrees at 10 bases. Germline loops: CDR1 MDHEN, CDR2 SYDVKM. This CDR3 spans 13 amino acids. V shed 7 bases, J shed 7 bases, and the junction held 3 bases outside the gene matches. The CDR3 here is CASTTGGGEKLFF. CDR3 in DNA: TGTGCCAGCACGACAGGGGGCGGTGAAAAACTGTTTTTT.

The J gene is TRBJ2-7, the V gene TRBV5-1; 8 nucleotides agree with TRBD1. This CDR3 has 12 residues. In germline, CDR1 is SGHRS, CDR2 YFSETQ. The junction had 6 bases not matched to a gene; V was cut back by 5 bases and J by 8 bases. In DNA form, the CDR3 reads TGCGCCAGCAGGATCCAGGGGGCCCAGCAGTACTTC. It codes for CASRIQGAQQYF.

This chain uses TRBV18 with TRBJ2-7; 9 nucleotides match TRBD1. Germline V CDR1 and CDR2: KGHSH, LQKENI. V was clipped by 2 bases and J by 6 bases; unmatched bases: 5. This CDR3 contains 14 residues. CDR3 residues: CASSPTGGWGEQYF. DNA for the CDR3: TGTGCCAGCTCACCAACAGGGGGCTGGGGCGAGCAGTACTTC.

The V call is TRBV4-2, the J call TRBJ1-5, with D unclear. V was shortened by 0 bases and J by 0 bases, with 9 bases between the two germline ends. Germline CDR1 LGHNA, CDR2 YNFKEQ. The CDR3 extends over 16 amino acids. The CDR3 DNA reads as TGTGCCAGCAGCCAAGAGACGGGGATTAGCAATCAGCCCCAGCATTTT. This translates into CASSQETGISNQPQHF.

V is TRBV21-1 and J is TRBJ2-7; TRBD1 is the table's D call and was not checked against the DNA. TRBV21-1 is an annotated pseudogene. This CDR3 is 17 amino acids long. CDR3 DNA: TGTGCCAGCAGCACGCCGGACAGGGACTCCATCACCTACGAGCAGTACTTC. Translated: CASSTPDRDSITYEQYF.

With regard to this clone: Germline and junction disagree at one end, which may indicate a read error. The V call is TRBV6-1, the J call TRBJ1-4, with D hard to call. This CDR3 is built from 12 residues. The germline CDR1 and CDR2 sequences are MNHNS and SASEGT. CDR3 in DNA: TGTGCCAGCAGCGAAGGAGGGGAAAAACTGTTTTTT. The encoded protein is CASSEGGEKLFF.

This clone was detected once. This chain uses TRBV24-1 with TRBJ1-1; D gene uncertain. The CDR3 runs 11 residues. Between the trimmed V and J ends, which lost 6 bases and 8 bases, there was a span of 9 bases. The germline gives CDR1 KGHDR, CDR2 SFDVKD. CDR3 sequence (DNA): TGTGCCACCAGTTACCAGGAAGAAGCTTTCTTT. Amino acid sequence: CATSYQEEAFF.

The gene calls are TRBV7-2 and TRBJ2-1, with 15 nucleotides matching TRBD2. J was trimmed by 7 bases and V by 1 base; bases with no gene match: 2. CDR1 SGHTA and CDR2 FQGNSA come from the germline V gene. The CDR3 runs 16 residues. The CDR3: CASSLVGTSGRNEQFF. Written as DNA, the CDR3 is TGTGCCAGCAGCTTAGTGGGGACTAGCGGGAGGAATGAGCAGTTCTTC.

The chain is built from TRBV29-1 and TRBJ2-7; 7 bases are shared with TRBD2. V was pared by 6 bases and J by 6 bases, with 11 bases of the junction left unmatched. Germline CDR1 and CDR2: SQVTM and ANQGSEA. The CDR3 has 13 amino acids. The DNA of the CDR3 is TGCAGCGTGGGGGGGGTCCCCCTATCCGAGCAGTACTTC. This gives the protein CSVGGVPLSEQYF.

The chain recombines TRBV6-6 with TRBJ2-7; 7 bases are shared with TRBD1. Germline CDR1 is MNHNY and CDR2 is SVGAGI (reference sequence). The V and J ends lost 6 bases and 6 bases, in that order; junction bases with no gene match: 8. The CDR3 covers 13 residues. The CDR3 DNA follows: TGTGCCAGCAGCTTCGACAGGGTCGGCGAGCAGTACTTC. Translated, it gives CASSFDRVGEQYF.

This clone was seen a single time. This chain joins TRBV9 and TRBJ2-7; 11 nucleotides match TRBD1. CDR3 length equals 18 residues. Losses at the gene ends were 3 bases for V and 4 bases for J; bases not matched to a gene: 15. The germline gives CDR1 SGDLS, CDR2 YYNGEE. The CDR3 nucleotides read TGTGCCAGCAGCGCACACAACCTTGGACAGGGGGCTTCTTACGAGCAGTACTTC. Protein sequence: CASSAHNLGQGASYEQYF. Full variable domain (missing parts from reference TRBV9 and TRBJ2-7): DSGVTQTPKHLITATGQRVTLRCSPRSGDLSVYWYQQSLDQGLQFLIQYYNGEERAKGNILERFSAQQFPDLHSELNLSSLELGDSALYFCASSAHNLGQGASYEQYFGPGTRLTVT.

The rearrangement uses TRBV7-2 and TRBJ2-1; 9 bases agree with TRBD1. There are 18 residues in the CDR3. Germline V CDR1 and CDR2: SGHTA, FQGNSA. Trimming removed 5 bases from V and 5 bases from J; junction bases left unmatched: 16. CDR3 sequence reads: CASSHRPLQGADHNEQFF. CDR3 DNA sequence: TGTGCCAGCAGCCACCGGCCGCTACAGGGGGCAGACCACAATGAGCAGTTCTTC.

V and J are TRBV11-3 and TRBJ2-7, with 11 bases lining up with TRBD2. J was trimmed by 6 bases and V by 5 bases; bases with no gene match: 12. From germline, CDR1 is SGHNT and CDR2 YENEEA. The CDR3 is made up of 16 amino acids. In DNA form, the CDR3 reads TGTGCCAGCAGCATAGCTAGCGGGAGGCTGGGGCTCGAGCAGTACTTC. This codes for CASSIASGRLGLEQYF.

The chain has TRBV6-5 and TRBJ2-7, with TRBD1 identical over 9 bases. The CDR3 spans 14 residues. Per the germline V gene, CDR1 is MNHEY and CDR2 is SVGAGI. With 8 bases clipped from V and 3 bases from J, the junction kept 8 bases outside the gene matches. The CDR3 here is CASRSGTGIYEQYF. As DNA, the CDR3 is TGTGCCAGCCGGTCCGGGACAGGGATCTACGAGCAGTACTTC.

The chain joins TRBV29-1 to TRBJ2-3; 10 bases align to TRBD1. Germline values: CDR1 SQVTM, CDR2 ANQGSEA. V was pared by 0 bases and J by 3 bases, with 6 bases of the junction left unmatched. The CDR3 covers 16 residues. CDR3 DNA sequence: TGCAGCGTTGAAGACTGGGACAGGGGAACAACAGATACGCAGTATTTT. As protein: CSVEDWDRGTTDTQYF.

The chain couples TRBV29-1 to TRBJ2-1, with 13 bases lining up with TRBD2. This CDR3 region has 14 residues. Germline assignment: CDR1 SQVTM and CDR2 ANQGSEA. V was clipped by 7 bases and J by 5 bases; unmatched bases: 5. The CDR3 nucleotides read TGCAGCGCTGCCGGGACTAGCGGGAACAATGAGCAGTTCTTC. Its translation: CSAAGTSGNNEQFF.